A single sample gave rise to the 21 T cell receptor beta chains below, sequenced in a study of blood T cell repertoires in COVID-19. Generated by immunoSEQ multiplex PCR, the TCRdb table keeps only in-frame clones and is missing some. Among tens of thousands of clones, about four fifths were seen once, and the ten largest hold 18%. What was sequenced was peripheral blood. The receptors derive from a woman in her fifties or sixties with acute or convalescent COVID-19.

This rearrangement joins TRBV3-1 (or the pseudogene TRBV3-2) to TRBJ2-1, with TRBD1 matching 7 bases. The V and J ends lost 1 base and 6 bases, in that order; junction bases with no gene match: 12. The V gene's germline CDR1 is LGHDT and CDR2 YNNKEL (reference sequence). This CDR3 comprises 17 residues. The DNA of the CDR3 is TGTGCCAGCAGCCAAGCCATGGGACAGCCCGACCCCAATGAGCAGTTCTTC. Protein: CASSQAMGQPDPNEQFF.

The chain carries TRBV11-2 and TRBJ2-5; TRBD1 agrees at 9 bases. Looked up from germline, CDR1 is SGHAT and CDR2 is FQNNGV. The CDR3 sequence is 14 residues long. Trimming cost V 3 bases and J 1 base; bases outside gene matches: 0. The CDR3, as DNA: TGTGCCAGCAGCTTGGACAGGGGCCAAGAGACCCAGTACTTC. Its translation: CASSLDRGQETQYF.

J is TRBJ1-2 and V is TRBV12-3 or TRBV12-4; no definite D call. V was pared by 6 bases and J by 4 bases, with 12 bases between. CDR3 size: 13 residues. CDR3: CASSTDSIYGYTF. CDR3 DNA: TGTGCCAGCAGCACTGATTCAATCTATGGCTACACCTTC.

The V call is TRBV30, the J call TRBJ1-5, with D possibly TRBD1 on 6 matching bases. V was trimmed by 4 bases and J by 5 bases, leaving 18 bases between them. The CDR3 contains 15 residues. The V gene's germline CDR1 is GTSNPN and CDR2 SVGIG (reference sequence). Here the CDR3 reads CAWTGQGQGHQPQHF. DNA for the CDR3: TGTGCCTGGACGGGGCAGGGCCAGGGGCATCAGCCCCAGCATTTT.

This clone was observed a few times. The chain joins TRBV7-9 to TRBJ1-1; TRBD1 might be the D (6 bases). Germline V gene data show CDR1 as SEHNR and CDR2 as FQNEAQ (reference sequence). The CDR3 runs to 15 residues. V lost 3 bases, J lost 5 bases, and 16 bases lay in between. CDR3 DNA: TGTGCCAGCAGCTTGCTGCGGGGAGGGGGAACTGAAGCTTTCTTT. It translates to CASSLLRGGGTEAFF.

The rearrangement uses TRBV20-1 and TRBJ1-2, with 8 positions matching TRBD1. Germline CDR1 and CDR2: DFQATT and SNEGSKA (reference sequence). The CDR3 spans 13 residues. Trimming cost V 3 bases and J 5 bases; bases outside gene matches: 5. The CDR3 loop reads CSASARGQYGYTF. In DNA form, the CDR3 reads TGCAGTGCTAGTGCCAGGGGGCAATATGGCTACACCTTC.

The rearrangement joins TRBV25-1 to TRBJ1-2; perhaps TRBD1 as D (5 bases). Germline V gene data show CDR1 as MGHDK and CDR2 as SYGVNS. Trimming took off 10 bases at V and 4 bases at J, with 16 bases between the two ends. CDR3 size: 13 residues. The CDR3 sequence is CATRGEGSYGYTF. In DNA form, the CDR3 reads TGTGCCACCCGAGGGGAGGGATCCTATGGCTACACCTTC.

This chain joins TRBV6-5 and TRBJ1-4; D gene unclear. The CDR3 runs to 12 residues. With 8 bases removed from V and 6 bases from J, the gap between germline ends came to 10 bases. Germline CDR1 is MNHEY and CDR2 is SVGAGI. The CDR3 loop reads CASGQVYEKLFF. The CDR3 DNA follows: TGTGCCAGCGGGCAGGTCTATGAAAAACTGTTTTTT.

V and J are TRBV5-1 and TRBJ1-1; D unclear. The CDR3 consists of 13 residues. V was shortened by 4 bases and J by 1 base, with 8 bases between the two germline ends. Germline V gene lookup returns CDR1 SGHRS and CDR2 YFSETQ. For the CDR3, the DNA is TGCGCCAGCAGCCTTAGTCCGAACACTGAAGCTTTCTTT. Amino acids: CASSLSPNTEAFF. The entire variable domain, with the rest obtained from reference TRBV5-1 and TRBJ1-1, is as follows: KAGVTQTPRYLIKTRGQQVTLSCSPISGHRSVSWYQQTPGQGLQFLFEYFSETQRNKGNFPGRFSGRQFSNSRSEMNVSTLELGDSALYLCASSLSPNTEAFFGQGTRLTVV.

This clone was observed a single time. The rearrangement links TRBV4-1 to TRBJ1-5; 10 nucleotides align to TRBD1. The junction had 6 bases not matched to a gene; V was cut back by 3 bases and J by 4 bases. This CDR3 spans 16 amino acids. In germline, CDR1 is MGHRA, CDR2 YSYEKL. This chain's CDR3 is CASSQWDRGKNQPQHF. DNA for the CDR3: TGCGCCAGCAGCCAGTGGGACAGGGGAAAAAATCAGCCCCAGCATTTT.

The gene calls are TRBV4-1 and TRBJ2-3; D unresolved. Germline CDR1 MGHRA, CDR2 YSYEKL. The CDR3 is 15 amino acids. The ends were cut back, 1 base at V and 2 bases at J, with 10 bases in the middle. CDR3 sequence (DNA): TGCGCCAGCAGCCAAGCTTCGATACTCACAGATACGCAGTATTTT. It yields the protein CASSQASILTDTQYF.

The chain combines TRBV5-1 with TRBJ2-7; 14 bases are a match to TRBD2. With V trimmed by 0 bases and J by 6 bases, 2 bases remained unmatched. Germline lookup yields CDR1 SGHRS and CDR2 YFSETQ. This CDR3 comprises 15 residues. Here the CDR3 reads CASSLVGLAGGEQYF. CDR3 in DNA: TGCGCCAGCAGCTTGGTAGGACTAGCGGGGGGCGAGCAGTACTTC.

The chain recombines TRBV2 with TRBJ1-5, with D hard to call. This CDR3 is 15 amino acids long. CDR1 and CDR2 from the germline V gene are SNHLY and FYNNEI. V lost 4 bases and J 1 base, leaving 11 bases between the germline ends. CDR3 region: CASSAGRLSNQPQHF. In nucleotides, the CDR3 is TGTGCCAGCAGTGCGGGCAGACTAAGCAATCAGCCCCAGCATTTT.

The chain links TRBV12-5 to TRBJ1-2; 7 bases line up with TRBD1. This CDR3 is 19 amino acids long. Per the germline V gene, CDR1 is LGHNT and CDR2 is FRNRAP. V shed 0 bases and J 1 base; nucleotides not matched to a gene: 14. In DNA form, the CDR3 reads TGTGCTAGTGGTTTGGTACCCCCTCTAAGACAGGGTATTAACTATGGCTACACCTTC. It yields the protein CASGLVPPLRQGINYGYTF.

This sequence joins TRBV20-1 and TRBJ1-1; D is uncertain. The V gene lost 7 bases and the J gene lost 11 bases, with 11 bases spanning the gap. Germline lookup yields CDR1 DFQATT and CDR2 SNEGSKA (reference sequence). This CDR3 has 9 residues. The CDR3 here is CSVGGYAFF. CDR3 DNA: TGCAGTGTCGGAGGGTACGCTTTCTTT.

This clone was observed once. This chain links TRBV15 with TRBJ1-1; D is perhaps TRBD1 (6 bases). Trimming left V 5 bases short and J 2 bases short, with 12 bases between. Germline V gene data show CDR1 as LNHNV and CDR2 as YYDKDF (reference sequence). CDR3 size: 14 residues. The CDR3 here is CATSFDRSNTEAFF. The CDR3 nucleotides read TGTGCCACCAGCTTTGACAGGTCTAACACTGAAGCTTTCTTT.

The rearrangement joins TRBV19 to TRBJ2-4; 9 nucleotides line up with TRBD1. Germline V gene lookup returns CDR1 LNHDA and CDR2 SQIVND (reference sequence). With 4 bases clipped from V and 11 bases from J, the junction kept 12 bases outside the gene matches. This CDR3 has 15 amino acids. The CDR3 protein is CASSTGGQGNGFQYF. CDR3 bases: TGTGCCAGTAGTACCGGGGGACAGGGCAACGGGTTTCAGTACTTC.

The rearrangement uses TRBV6-2 or TRBV6-3 and TRBJ2-1; a possible D gene is TRBD1 (6 bases). The germline V gene has CDR1 MNHEY and CDR2 SVGEGT. Trimming cost V 6 bases and J 8 bases, with 17 bases left between them. The length of the CDR3 is 14 residues. For the CDR3, the DNA is TGTGCCAGCAGCCTGGGGGACATTCGCGATGAGCAGTTCTTC. The encoded protein is CASSLGDIRDEQFF.

The chain uses TRBV9 and TRBJ2-5; the D gene is possibly TRBD2 (6 bases). CDR3 size: 15 residues. Germline CDR1 SGDLS, CDR2 YYNGEE. V lost 3 bases, J lost 1 base, and 13 bases lay in between. CDR3 amino acids: CASSGPGGVQETQYF. In DNA form, the CDR3 reads TGTGCCAGCAGCGGGCCCGGCGGGGTCCAAGAGACCCAGTACTTC. Looking up the rest from reference TRBV9 and TRBJ2-5 gives the full variable domain: DSGVTQTPKHLITATGQRVTLRCSPRSGDLSVYWYQQSLDQGLQFLIQYYNGEERAKGNILERFSAQQFPDLHSELNLSSLELGDSALYFCASSGPGGVQETQYFGPGTRLLVL.

The rearrangement joins TRBV24-1 to TRBJ2-5; D is perhaps TRBD1 (5 bases). Trimming pared 4 bases from V and 1 base from J, leaving 9 bases between. The CDR3 is made up of 14 amino acids. The germline CDR1 and CDR2 sequences are KGHDR and SFDVKD. The CDR3 DNA reads as TGTGCCACCAGTGACCGACAGACCCAAGAGACCCAGTACTTC. Residues: CATSDRQTQETQYF.

This clone was seen once. V and J are TRBV2 and TRBJ2-2; 7 bases match TRBD1. The V gene end was trimmed by 11 bases and the J gene end by 6 bases; junction bases not matched to a gene: 12. This CDR3 spans 14 amino acids. The germline V gene has CDR1 SNHLY and CDR2 FYNNEI. CDR3 sequence (DNA): TGTGCCTGCCGAAGTCAGGGGGTCGCCGGGGAGCTGTTTTTT. Its translation is CACRSQGVAGELFF.